What follows describes a single T cell receptor (beta chain). Antigen unknown. Germline V lookup: CDR1 SGHAT, CDR2 FQNNGV. The CDR3 consists of 12 residues. The V and J ends lost 0 bases and 5 bases respectively, with 4 bases between them. These data belong to a study of T cell responses to AZD1222 COVID-19 vaccine. TCRdb keeps only in-frame clones here, not all; method: immunoSEQ multiplex PCR. The sample contains around 120,000 clones, roughly 89% of which appear only once. Findings and limits, study-wide: Females outnumbered males among donors, who were mostly white British; clonal diversity was possibly underestimated. Compared with day 0, the breadth and depth of the Spike-specific TCR repertoire rose significantly after two doses of AZD1222. Within unmutated variant regions lay the reported targets of nearly half of spike-specific TCRs.

V is TRBV11-2 and J is TRBJ1-2; D ambiguous. Sequencing used peripheral blood, obtained on day 0 of AZD1222 vaccination. The receptor comes from an adult in good health. The CDR3: CASSLDSYGYTF. In DNA form, the CDR3 reads TGTGCCAGCAGCTTAGACAGTTATGGCTACACCTTC.